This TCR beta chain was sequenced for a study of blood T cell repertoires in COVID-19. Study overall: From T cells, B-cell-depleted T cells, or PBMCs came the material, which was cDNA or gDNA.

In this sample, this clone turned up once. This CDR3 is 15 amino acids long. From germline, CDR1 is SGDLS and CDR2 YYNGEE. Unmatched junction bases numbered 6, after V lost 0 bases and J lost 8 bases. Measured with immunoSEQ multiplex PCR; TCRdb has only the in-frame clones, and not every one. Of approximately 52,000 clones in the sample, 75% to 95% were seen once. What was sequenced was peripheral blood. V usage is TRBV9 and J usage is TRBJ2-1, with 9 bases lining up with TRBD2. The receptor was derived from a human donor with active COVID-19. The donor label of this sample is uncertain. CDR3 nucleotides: TGTGCCAGCAGCGTAGTGGGCGGGGGGGCCTATGAGCAGTTCTTC. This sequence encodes CASSVVGGGAYEQFF.